Listed below are T cell receptor beta chains from one sample, sequenced in a study of early T cells in non-severe SARS-CoV-2 infection. A single record per CDR3 protein comes from TCRdb applying MiXCR to the 5' RACE reads. The sample has some 64,000 distinct CDR3 sequences; over 10% are singletons. Sequencing was performed on whole blood. The source is an adult who was a healthcare worker with PCR-confirmed SARS-CoV-2 infection or an uninfected control (not recorded which). CDR3s include the opening cysteine and the closing phenylalanine or tryptophan. The order of the fields is J gene, V gene, clone size, D gene, CDR3 protein, CDR3 DNA. D genes are given only for firm matches. Some rows mark clone size as missing; the rest say once, few, many or name a class of expanded clone.

TRBJ1-1	TRBV6-1	few	NA	CASSRQGNTEAFF	TGTGCCAGCTCTCGTCAGGGGAACACTGAAGCTTTCTTT
TRBJ1-4	TRBV7-7	few	TRBD1	CASSLVSGQGLF	TGTGCCAGCAGCTTAGTAAGTGGACAGGGCCTTTTT
TRBJ2-7	TRBV28	few	NA	CASSLGFKGEQYF	TGTGCCAGCAGTTTAGGGTTCAAAGGGGAGCAGTACTTC
TRBJ2-1	TRBV12-3/TRBV12-4	NA	TRBD2	CASSWRGTSVYNEQFF	TGTGCCAGCAGTTGGCGGGGGACTAGCGTATACAATGAGCAGTTCTTC
TRBJ2-2	TRBV6-2/TRBV6-3	NA	NA	CASSRDTITGELFF	TGTGCCAGCAGCCGGGACACCATCACCGGGGAGCTGTTTTTT
TRBJ2-6	TRBV4-3	few	NA	CASSQTISGANVLTF	TGCGCCAGCAGCCAAACGATCTCTGGGGCCAACGTCCTGACTTTC
TRBJ2-1	TRBV5-4	few	TRBD2	CASSSGTSPNEQFF	TGTGCCAGCAGCTCGGGGACTAGCCCTAATGAGCAGTTCTTC
TRBJ2-1	TRBV5-1	NA	TRBD2	CASSLGSPGGQFF	TGCGCCAGCAGCTTGGGCTCTCCGGGAGGGCAGTTCTTC
TRBJ2-2	TRBV7-2	NA	NA	CANSLQGLNTGELFF	TGTGCCAACAGCTTACAGGGACTTAACACCGGGGAGCTGTTTTTT
TRBJ2-3	TRBV29-1	NA	NA	CSVDVGSPDTQYF	TGCAGCGTTGACGTCGGGAGCCCAGATACGCAGTATTTT
TRBJ2-1	TRBV3-1	few	NA	CASSLGLARNEQFF	TGTGCCAGCAGCCTTGGGTTAGCGAGGAATGAGCAGTTCTTC
TRBJ2-1	TRBV5-4	few	NA	CASSLAGENNEQFF	TGTGCCAGCAGCTTGGCCGGGGAGAACAATGAGCAGTTCTTC
TRBJ2-7	TRBV14	many	NA	CASSNRDGAKEQYF	TGTGCCAGCAGCAACCGGGACGGAGCTAAGGAGCAGTACTTC
TRBJ1-6	TRBV7-2	NA	TRBD1	CASSDRGRSPLHF	TGTGCCAGCAGCGACAGGGGCCGGTCACCCCTCCACTTT
TRBJ1-2	TRBV7-9	many	NA	CASSLVGSTYGYTF	TGTGCCAGCAGCTTAGTAGGCAGTACCTATGGCTACACCTTC
TRBJ1-2	TRBV29-1	many	TRBD1	CSVESPGQYYGYTF	TGCAGCGTTGAATCCCCGGGACAGTATTATGGCTACACCTTC
TRBJ1-1	TRBV29-1	NA	TRBD1	CSARVGGIEAFF	TGCAGCGCCCGGGTAGGGGGCATTGAAGCTTTCTTT
TRBJ2-1	TRBV5-1	many	NA	CASSIGGLENNEQFF	TGCGCCAGCAGTATCGGGGGCTTGGAAAACAATGAGCAGTTCTTC
TRBJ2-5	TRBV12-3/TRBV12-4	many	TRBD1	CASSLFRGQQETQYF	TGTGCCAGCAGTTTATTTCGGGGACAGCAAGAGACCCAGTACTTC
TRBJ2-7	TRBV7-2	many	NA	CASSFRGYEQYF	TGTGCCAGCAGCTTTAGAGGGTATGAGCAGTACTTC
TRBJ2-5	TRBV6-5	medium-sized	TRBD2	CASSLTSGNAETQYF	TGTGCCAGCAGTTTGACTAGCGGGAATGCGGAGACCCAGTACTTC
TRBJ1-6	TRBV4-2	NA	NA	CASSQEGDFWSPLHF	TGTGCCAGCAGCCAAGAAGGGGATTTCTGGTCACCCCTCCACTTT
TRBJ2-5	TRBV2	NA	NA	CASSDQGETQYF	TGTGCCAGCAGCGACCAAGGAGAGACCCAGTACTTC
TRBJ2-4	TRBV27	few	TRBD1	CASSLLAGLGGRNIQYF	TGTGCCAGCAGTTTATTAGCCGGTTTAGGGGGCAGGAACATTCAGTACTTC
TRBJ2-7	TRBV3-1	few	TRBD2	CASGLAGYEQYF	TGTGCCAGCGGACTAGCGGGCTACGAGCAGTACTTC
TRBJ2-1	TRBV6-6	few	NA	CASSYSGVPGNEQFF	TGTGCCAGCAGCTACTCCGGGGTCCCGGGGAATGAGCAGTTCTTC
TRBJ2-7	TRBV10-1	few	TRBD2	CASSERTSGRGEQYF	TGCGCCAGCAGTGAGCGGACTAGCGGGCGAGGAGAGCAGTACTTC
TRBJ2-1	TRBV20-1	few	NA	CSARGGFLNEQFF	TGCAGTGCTAGGGGGGGTTTTTTGAATGAGCAGTTCTTC
TRBJ2-1	TRBV2	NA	NA	CASSGVGTVLWGEQFF	TGTGCCAGCAGTGGGGTAGGGACTGTCCTTTGGGGTGAGCAGTTCTTC
TRBJ1-1	TRBV27	few	NA	CASSSTPSGNTEAFF	TGTGCCAGCAGTTCAACCCCGTCCGGGAACACTGAAGCTTTCTTT
TRBJ2-5	TRBV19	few	TRBD1	CASTRDRLSETQYF	TGTGCCAGTACCCGGGACAGGCTCTCCGAGACCCAGTACTTC
TRBJ2-7	TRBV5-1	NA	TRBD2	CASSRIAGGTYEQYF	TGCGCCAGCAGCCGTATAGCGGGCGGAACCTACGAGCAGTACTTC
TRBJ2-2	TRBV4-3	many	NA	CASSQMAGNTGELFF	TGCGCCAGCAGCCAAATGGCAGGGAACACCGGGGAGCTGTTTTTT